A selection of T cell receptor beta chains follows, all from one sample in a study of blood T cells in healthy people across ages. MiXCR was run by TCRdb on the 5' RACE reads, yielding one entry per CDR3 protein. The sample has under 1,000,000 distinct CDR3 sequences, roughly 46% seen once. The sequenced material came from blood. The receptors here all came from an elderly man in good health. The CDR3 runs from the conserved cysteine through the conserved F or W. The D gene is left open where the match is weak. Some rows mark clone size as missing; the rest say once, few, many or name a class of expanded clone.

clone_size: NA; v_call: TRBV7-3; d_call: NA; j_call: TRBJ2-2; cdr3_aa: CASSLQPSYTGELFF; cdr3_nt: TGTGCCAGCAGCTTACAGCCCTCTTACACCGGGGAGCTGTTTTTT
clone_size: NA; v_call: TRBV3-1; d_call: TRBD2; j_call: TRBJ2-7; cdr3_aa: CASSHALAGHEQYF; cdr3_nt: TGTGCCAGCAGCCATGCACTAGCGGGCCACGAGCAGTACTTC
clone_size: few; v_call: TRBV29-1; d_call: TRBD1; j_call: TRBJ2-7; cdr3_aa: CSATPGQGIYEQYF; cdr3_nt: TGCAGCGCTACCCCGGGACAGGGTATCTACGAGCAGTACTTC
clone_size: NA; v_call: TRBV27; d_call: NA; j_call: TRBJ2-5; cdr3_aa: CASSLSGRLPETQYF; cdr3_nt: TGTGCCAGCAGTTTATCCGGACGGCTGCCAGAGACCCAGTACTTC
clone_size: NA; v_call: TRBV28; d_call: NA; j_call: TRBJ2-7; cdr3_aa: CASSQADRYYEQYF; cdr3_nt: TGTGCCAGCAGCCAGGCCGACAGATACTACGAGCAGTACTTC
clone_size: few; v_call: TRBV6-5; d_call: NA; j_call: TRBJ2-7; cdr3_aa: CASSYGSRTGSYEQYF; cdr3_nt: TGTGCCAGCAGTTACGGCAGCAGGACCGGCTCCTACGAGCAGTACTTC
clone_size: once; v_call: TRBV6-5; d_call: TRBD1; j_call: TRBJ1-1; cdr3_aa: CASSSRTGANTEAFF; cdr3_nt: TGTGCCAGCAGTTCTCGGACAGGGGCGAACACTGAAGCTTTCTTT
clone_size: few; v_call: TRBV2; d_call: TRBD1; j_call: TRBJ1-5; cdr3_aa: CASIDSRTGPQHF; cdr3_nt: TGTGCCAGCATCGACTCGAGGACAGGGCCCCAGCATTTT
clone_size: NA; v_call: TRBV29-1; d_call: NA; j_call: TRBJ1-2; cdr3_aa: CSVDGGPSYGYTF; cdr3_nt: TGCAGCGTTGATGGGGGGCCGAGCTATGGCTACACCTTC
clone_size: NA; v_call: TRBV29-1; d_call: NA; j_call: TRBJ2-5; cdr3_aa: CSVSYRLQETQYF; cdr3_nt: TGCAGCGTTTCCTACAGACTCCAAGAGACCCAGTACTTC
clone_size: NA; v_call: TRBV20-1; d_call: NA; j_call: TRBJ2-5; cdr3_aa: CSASSGRDSKETQYF; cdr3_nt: TGCAGTGCTTCGAGTGGCAGGGACTCAAAAGAGACCCAGTACTTC
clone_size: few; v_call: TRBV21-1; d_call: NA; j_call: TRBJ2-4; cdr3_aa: CASSPPGLAGGPRAKNIQYF; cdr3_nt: TGTGCCAGCAGCCCCCCCGGGCTAGCGGGAGGGCCACGAGCCAAAAACATTCAGTACTTC
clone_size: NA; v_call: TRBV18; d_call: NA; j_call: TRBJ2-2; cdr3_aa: CASSTGLKANTGELFF; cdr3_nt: TGTGCCAGCTCAACCGGACTAAAAGCGAACACCGGGGAGCTGTTTTTT
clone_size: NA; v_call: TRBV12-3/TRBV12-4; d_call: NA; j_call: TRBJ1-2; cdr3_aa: CASGPAGSLRDGYTF; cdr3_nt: TGTGCCAGCGGCCCCGCGGGTAGCCTGAGAGATGGCTACACCTTC
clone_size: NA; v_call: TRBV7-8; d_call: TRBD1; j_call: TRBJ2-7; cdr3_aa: CASSSHRGMGYEQYF; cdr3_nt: TGTGCCAGCAGCTCGCACAGGGGTATGGGCTACGAGCAGTACTTC
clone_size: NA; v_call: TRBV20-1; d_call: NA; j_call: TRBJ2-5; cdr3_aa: CSASRVKETQYF; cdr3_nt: TGCAGTGCTAGTCGGGTTAAAGAGACCCAGTACTTC
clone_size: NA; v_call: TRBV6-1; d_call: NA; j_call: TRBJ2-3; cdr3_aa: CASSTKYRVSSTDTQYF; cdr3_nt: TGTGCCAGCAGTACCAAATACAGGGTTTCTAGCACAGATACGCAGTATTTT